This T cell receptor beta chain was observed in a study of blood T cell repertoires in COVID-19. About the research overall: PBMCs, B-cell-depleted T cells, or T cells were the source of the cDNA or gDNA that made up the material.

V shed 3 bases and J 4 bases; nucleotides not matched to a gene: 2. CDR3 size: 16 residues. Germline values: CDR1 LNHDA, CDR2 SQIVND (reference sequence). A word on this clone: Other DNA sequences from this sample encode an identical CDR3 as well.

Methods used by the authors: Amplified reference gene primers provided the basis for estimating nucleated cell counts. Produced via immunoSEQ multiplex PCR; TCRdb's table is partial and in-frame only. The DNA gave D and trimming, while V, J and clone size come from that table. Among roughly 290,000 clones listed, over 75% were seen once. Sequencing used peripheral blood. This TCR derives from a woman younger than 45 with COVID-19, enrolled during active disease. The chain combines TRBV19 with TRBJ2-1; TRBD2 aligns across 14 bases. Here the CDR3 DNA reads TGTGCCAGTAGTATCCGACTAGCGGGAGGGTACAATGAGCAGTTCTTC. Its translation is CASSIRLAGGYNEQFF.